This T cell receptor beta chain stems from a study of T cell responses to AZD1222 COVID-19 vaccine. V lost 8 bases, J lost 10 bases, and 19 bases lay in between. The CDR3 totals 12 residues. Germline lookup yields CDR1 SGHDT and CDR2 YYEEEE. Generated by immunoSEQ multiplex PCR, the TCRdb table keeps only in-frame clones and is missing some. This table holds some 150,000 clones, around 92% found once. Sequenced here: peripheral blood, sampled on day 0 of AZD1222 vaccination. The chain uses TRBV5-6 and TRBJ2-7, with D uncertain. The receptor comes from an adult in good health. The CDR3 spells CASHLRSTKQYF. CDR3 DNA: TGTGCCAGTCATCTTAGGTCCACGAAACAGTACTTC. Using reference TRBV5-6 and TRBJ2-7 for the parts outside the CDR3, the full variable domain is DAGVTQSPTHLIKTRGQQVTLRCSPKSGHDTVSWYQQALGQGPQFIFQYYEEEERQRGNFPDRFSGHQFPNYSSELNVNALLLGDSALYLCASHLRSTKQYFGPGTRLTVT.